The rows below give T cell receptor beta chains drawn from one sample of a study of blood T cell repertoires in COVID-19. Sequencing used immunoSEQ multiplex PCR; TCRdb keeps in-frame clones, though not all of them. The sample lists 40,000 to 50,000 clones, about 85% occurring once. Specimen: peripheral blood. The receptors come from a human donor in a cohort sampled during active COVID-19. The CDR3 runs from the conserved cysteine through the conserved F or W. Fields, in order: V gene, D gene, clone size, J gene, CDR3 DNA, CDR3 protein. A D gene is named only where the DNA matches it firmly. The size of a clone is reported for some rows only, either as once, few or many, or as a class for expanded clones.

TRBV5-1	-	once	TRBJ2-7	TGCGCCAGCAGCTTGGGCGGGACAGCCTACGAGCAGTACTTC	CASSLGGTAYEQYF
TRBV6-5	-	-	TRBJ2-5	TGTGCCAGCAGTCGGACTCAAACACAAGAGACCCAGTACTTC	CASSRTQTQETQYF
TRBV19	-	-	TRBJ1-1	TGTGCCAGTAGTACAATACCACAGGGCCTTCGGGGCACTGAAGCTTTCTTT	CASSTIPQGLRGTEAFF
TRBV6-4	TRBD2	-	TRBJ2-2	TGTGCCAGCAGAGCGGGGACCGCGAACACCGGGGAGCTGTTTTTT	CASRAGTANTGELFF
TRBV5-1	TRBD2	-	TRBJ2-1	TGCGCCAGCAGCTTGGCCTCTAGCGGGAGGAAGGAGTTCTTC	CASSLASSGRKEFF
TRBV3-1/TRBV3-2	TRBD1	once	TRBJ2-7	TGTGCCAGCAGTCGAAACAGGGGTAGTTCCTACGAGCAGTACTTC	CASSRNRGSSYEQYF
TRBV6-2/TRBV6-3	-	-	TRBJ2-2	TGTGCCAGCAGTTATGGCAGGGCCACCGGGGAGCTGTTTTTT	CASSYGRATGELFF
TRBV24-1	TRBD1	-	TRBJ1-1	TGTGCCGTAACCAGGGGGCTAGGGACTGAAGCTTTCTTT	CAVTRGLGTEAFF
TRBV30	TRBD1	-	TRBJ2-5	TGTGCCTGGACCATGGACAGGGGTGGGGCCCAGTACTTC	CAWTMDRGGAQYF
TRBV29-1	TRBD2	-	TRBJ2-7	TGCAGCGTTTTAGCGGGAGAATACGAGCAGTACTTC	CSVLAGEYEQYF
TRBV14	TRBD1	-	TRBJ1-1	TGTGCCAGCAGCCAAGTTATCAGGGGGCGCATTGGGAGGGGCACTGAAGCTTTCTTT	CASSQVIRGRIGRGTEAFF
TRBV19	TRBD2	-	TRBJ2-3	TGTGCCAGTAGTATCTTGGCGGGAGTGGGTATAGATACGCAGTATTTT	CASSILAGVGIDTQYF
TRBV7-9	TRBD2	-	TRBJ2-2	TGTGCCAGCAGCTTAGCCTACGGGACTAGCGGGAAAAACACCGGGGAGCTGTTTTTT	CASSLAYGTSGKNTGELFF
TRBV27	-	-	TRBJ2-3	TGTGCCAGCCGCCGGACTGCCACAGATACGCAGTATTTT	CASRRTATDTQYF
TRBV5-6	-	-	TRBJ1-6	TGTGCCAGCAGCTTGGGACAGCAAAATTCACCCCTCCACTTT	CASSLGQQNSPLHF
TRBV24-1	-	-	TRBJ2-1	TGTGCCACCAGTCCCGGGACTGATCCAACACTTGCCTTTGAGCAGTTCTTC	CATSPGTDPTLAFEQFF
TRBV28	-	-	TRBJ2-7	TGTGCCTCCCTCCGGGACACCTACGAGCAGTACTTC	CASLRDTYEQYF
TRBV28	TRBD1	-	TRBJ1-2	TGTGCCAGCAGGGGGTGGACAGGGTCTAACTATGGCTACACCTTC	CASRGWTGSNYGYTF
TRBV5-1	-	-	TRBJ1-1	TGCGCCAGCAGCTGGACTGATAGCTCGGGTGAAGCTTTCTTT	CASSWTDSSGEAFF
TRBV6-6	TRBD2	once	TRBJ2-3	TGTGCCAGCACCGGGACTAGCGGGGGACACACAGATACGCAGTATTTT	CASTGTSGGHTDTQYF
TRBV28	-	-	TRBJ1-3	TGTGCCAGCAGTTTGGGCAGGGGACATGGAAACACCATATATTTT	CASSLGRGHGNTIYF
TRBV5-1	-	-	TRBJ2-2	TGCGCCAGCAGCTTGGGGTCCGGGGGAACCACCGGGGAGCTGTTTTTT	CASSLGSGGTTGELFF
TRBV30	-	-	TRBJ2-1	TGTGCCTGGAGTCCGGGCCCTGGGGGCCATGAGCAGTTCTTC	CAWSPGPGGHEQFF
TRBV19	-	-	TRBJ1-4	TGTGCCAGTAGTTCCGTCGAGGCAACTAATGAAAAACTGTTTTTT	CASSSVEATNEKLFF
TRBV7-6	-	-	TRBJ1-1	TGTGCCAGCAGCTTGAGCACGGTACAGGGTGAAGCTTTCTTT	CASSLSTVQGEAFF
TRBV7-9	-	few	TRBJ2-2	TGTGCCAGCAGCTCGCACGGGGGGCTAGGCGGGGAGCTGTTTTTT	CASSSHGGLGGELFF
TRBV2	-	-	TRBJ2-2	TGTGCCAGCAGTGACGGAAGAAGCGGCCCGAACACCGGGGAGCTGTTTTTT	CASSDGRSGPNTGELFF
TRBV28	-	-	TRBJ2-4	TGTGCCAGCAGTTTATCGGTTATCGGAAACATTCAGTACTTC	CASSLSVIGNIQYF
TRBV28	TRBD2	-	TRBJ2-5	TGTGCCAGCAGTTGGGGACTACGAGAGACCCAGTACTTC	CASSWGLRETQYF
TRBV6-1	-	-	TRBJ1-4	TGTGCCAGCAGTGAAGAGACAGCAACTAATGAAAAACTGTTTTTT	CASSEETATNEKLFF
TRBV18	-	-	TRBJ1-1	TGTGCCAGCTCACCGGGGTATCAGGGGTTAATTAGTGAAGCTTTCTTT	CASSPGYQGLISEAFF
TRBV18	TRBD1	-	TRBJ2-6	TGTGCCAGCTCACCGACAGGGAGCTCTGGGGCCAACGTCCTGACTTTC	CASSPTGSSGANVLTF
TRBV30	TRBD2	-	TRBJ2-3	TGTGCCTGGAGTGTAGGCCTAGCGGGGATGATTAGCACAGATACGCAGTATTTT	CAWSVGLAGMISTDTQYF
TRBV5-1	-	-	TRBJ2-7	TGCGCCAGCAGCCCAGGACAAGACACATACTACGAGCAGTACTTC	CASSPGQDTYYEQYF
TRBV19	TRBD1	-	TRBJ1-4	TGTGCCACATCGGACAGGGGAGGGGTGACTAATGAAAAACTGTTTTTT	CATSDRGGVTNEKLFF
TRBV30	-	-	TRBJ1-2	TGTGCCTGGAGTGATAATTATGGCTACACCTTC	CAWSDNYGYTF
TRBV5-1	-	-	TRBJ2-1	TGCGCCAGCAGCTTGGAGGGGGGGGACCGACTCAATGAGCAGTTCTTC	CASSLEGGDRLNEQFF
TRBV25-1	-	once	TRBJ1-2	TGTGCCAGCAGCTCCCGCGGGGCCTTCTATGGCTACACCTTC	CASSSRGAFYGYTF
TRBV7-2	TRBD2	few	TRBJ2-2	TGTGCCAGCAGCTTAATTCCAGCGGGGCCCACCGGGGAGCTGTTTTTT	CASSLIPAGPTGELFF
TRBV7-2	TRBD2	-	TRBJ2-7	TGTGCCAGCAGCAGGGGGACTAGCGGGAACGAGCAGTACTTC	CASSRGTSGNEQYF
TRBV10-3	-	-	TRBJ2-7	TGTGCCATCAGTGAGTCGACAGAAAGTCCCTACGAGCAGTACTTC	CAISESTESPYEQYF
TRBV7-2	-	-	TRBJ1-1	TGTGCCAGCAGCATCGAATCTTCCGGGAGAACTGAAGCTTTCTTT	CASSIESSGRTEAFF
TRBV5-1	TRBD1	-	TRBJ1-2	TGCGCCAGCAGCTTGGGCTCCGGACAGGCGGCCGGCTACACCTTC	CASSLGSGQAAGYTF
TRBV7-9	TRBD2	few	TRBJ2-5	TGTGCCAGCAGCTCGAGCGGGAGGTTAACACGGGAGACCCAGTACTTC	CASSSSGRLTRETQYF
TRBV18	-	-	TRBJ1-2	TGTGCCAGCTCACCACCGGAAGACAGGATCTATGGCTACACCTTC	CASSPPEDRIYGYTF
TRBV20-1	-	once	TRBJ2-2	TGCAGTGCTAGTTCCGGGGACTACACCGGGGAGCTGTTTTTT	CSASSGDYTGELFF
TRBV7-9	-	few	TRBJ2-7	TGTGCCAGCAGCTTAGCTGAGGCCAACGAGCAGTACTTC	CASSLAEANEQYF
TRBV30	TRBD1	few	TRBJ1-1	TGTGCCTGGAAGGGACAGGGGGACACTGAAGCTTTCTTT	CAWKGQGDTEAFF
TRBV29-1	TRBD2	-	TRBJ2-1	TGCAGCGTGGTTGGGAGGGGCACCTTTTACAATGAGCAGTTCTTC	CSVVGRGTFYNEQFF
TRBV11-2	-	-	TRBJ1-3	TGTGCCAGCAGCTTCGGTGAGAGCTTCTCTGGAAACACCATATATTTT	CASSFGESFSGNTIYF
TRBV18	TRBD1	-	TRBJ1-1	TGTGCCAGCTCACCGGACAGGGGAGGAAGCACTGAAGCTTTCTTT	CASSPDRGGSTEAFF
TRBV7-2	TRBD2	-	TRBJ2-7	TGTGCCAGCAGCTTAGGTTCGGGGACTAGCGGGAACAAGTACTTC	CASSLGSGTSGNKYF
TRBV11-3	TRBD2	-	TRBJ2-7	TGTGCCAGCAGCGTTAGCGGGGGTGTTTGGGAGCAGTACTTC	CASSVSGGVWEQYF
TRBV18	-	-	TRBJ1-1	TGTGCCAGCTCACGAGCGGGACAAACTGAAGCTTTCTTT	CASSRAGQTEAFF
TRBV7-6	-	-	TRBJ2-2	TGTGCCAGCAGCATAATGACCGGGGAGCTGTTTTTT	CASSIMTGELFF
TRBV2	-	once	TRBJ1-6	TGTGCCAGCACCGGAGGGCCTAACCGATCACCCCTCCACTTT	CASTGGPNRSPLHF
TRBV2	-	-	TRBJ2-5	TGTGCCAGCAGTGTACAGCTCCAAGAGACCCAGTACTTC	CASSVQLQETQYF
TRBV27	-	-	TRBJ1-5	TGTGCCAGCAGATTAGACAGTAAGGGATCTCAGCCCCAGCATTTT	CASRLDSKGSQPQHF
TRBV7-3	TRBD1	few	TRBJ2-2	TGTGCCAGCAGCTCCACAGGGGGGATAAACACCGGGGAGCTGTTTTTT	CASSSTGGINTGELFF
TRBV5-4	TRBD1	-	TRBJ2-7	TGTGCCAGCAGCCGCGACAGGGTGGTCGAGCAGTACTTC	CASSRDRVVEQYF